This T cell receptor beta chain was identified during a study of Graves' ophthalmopathy and Graves' hyperthyroidism. Study-wide results and caveats: Predictions made by the model for ophthalmopathy progression reached roughly 70% sensitivity and about 72% specificity.

On this clonotype itself: Its antigen is still unknown.

Certain patients were not enrolled. These were patients with other autoimmune diseases, uncontrolled infections, pregnancy or lactation. RNA transcripts served as template for amplifying TCR beta CDR3 sequences. HTBI primers primed a first-round RT-PCR, and a second-round multiplex PCR followed. TCRdb used MiXCR to reprocess the multiplex PCR reads, holding one entry per CDR3 protein. The sample records about 39,000 distinct CDR3 sequences, approximately 55% being singletons. The sample taken for sequencing was peripheral blood. The sequence was obtained from an adult woman with stable Graves' hyperthyroidism.

The CDR3 DNA sequence: TGTGCCAGCAGCTTGCGTCAGGGACAGGGGGTAAACTATGGCTACACCTTC. Residues: CASSLRQGQGVNYGYTF. The chain carries TRBV7-9 and TRBJ1-2; 11 bases line up with TRBD1. Per the germline V gene, CDR1 is SEHNR and CDR2 is FQNEAQ (reference sequence). This CDR3 has 17 residues. With 3 bases clipped from V and 2 bases from J, the junction kept 8 bases outside the gene matches.